Presented here are 2 T cell receptor beta chains from one specimen sequenced in a study of T cell changes during pregnancy in multiple sclerosis. The table came from immunoSEQ multiplex PCR; TCRdb's copy has only in-frame clones and leaves some out. The table includes tens of thousands of clones, 93% detected once. The sequences come from peripheral blood, collected in the second trimester of pregnancy. The receptors shown here come from a female donor with multiple sclerosis, enrolled in a pregnancy study.

A single count supports this clone. The same CDR3 also results from other DNA sequences found in this sample. The chain joins TRBV4-3 to TRBJ2-5, with 12 bases lining up with TRBD2. Germline CDR1 and CDR2: LGHNA and YSLEER. J was trimmed by 5 bases and V by 1 base; bases with no gene match: 2. The CDR3 extends over 15 amino acids. The CDR3 protein is CASSQGLAGVETQYF. Here the CDR3 DNA reads TGCGCCAGCAGCCAAGGACTAGCGGGAGTTGAGACCCAGTACTTC.

This clone has just a few counts. V gene TRBV7-6 combines with J gene TRBJ2-2, with D uncertain. The CDR3 consists of 14 residues. V was shortened by 0 bases and J by 4 bases, with 6 bases between the two germline ends. Germline CDR1 and CDR2: SGHVS and FNYEAQ. The chain's CDR3 is CASSLAHSTGELFF. The DNA for the CDR3 is TGTGCCAGCAGCTTAGCTCATAGCACCGGGGAGCTGTTTTTT.